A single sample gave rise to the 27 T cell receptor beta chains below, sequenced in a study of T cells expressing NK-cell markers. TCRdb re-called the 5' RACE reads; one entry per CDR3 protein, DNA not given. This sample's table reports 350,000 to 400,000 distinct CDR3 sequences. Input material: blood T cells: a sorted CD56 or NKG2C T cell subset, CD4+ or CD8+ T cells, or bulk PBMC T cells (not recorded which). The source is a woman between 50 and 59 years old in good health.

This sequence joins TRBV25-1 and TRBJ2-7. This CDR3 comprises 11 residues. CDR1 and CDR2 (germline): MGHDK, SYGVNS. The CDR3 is CASSARAEQYF.

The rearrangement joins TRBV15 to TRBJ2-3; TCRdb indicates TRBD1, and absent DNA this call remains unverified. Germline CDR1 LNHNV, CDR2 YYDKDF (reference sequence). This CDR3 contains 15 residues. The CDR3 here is CATSREDRSTDTQYF.

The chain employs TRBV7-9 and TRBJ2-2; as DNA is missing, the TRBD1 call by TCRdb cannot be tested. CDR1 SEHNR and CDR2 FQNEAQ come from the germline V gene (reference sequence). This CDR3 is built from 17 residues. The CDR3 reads CASSSRDGRPNTGELFF.

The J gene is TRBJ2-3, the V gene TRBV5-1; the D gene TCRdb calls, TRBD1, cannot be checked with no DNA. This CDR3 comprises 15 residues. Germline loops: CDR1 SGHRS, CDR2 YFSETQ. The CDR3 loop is CASRPTTGGTDTQYF.

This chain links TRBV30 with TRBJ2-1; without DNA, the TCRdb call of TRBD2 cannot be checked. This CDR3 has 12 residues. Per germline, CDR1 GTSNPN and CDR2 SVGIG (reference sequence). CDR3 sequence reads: CALERGGNEQFF.

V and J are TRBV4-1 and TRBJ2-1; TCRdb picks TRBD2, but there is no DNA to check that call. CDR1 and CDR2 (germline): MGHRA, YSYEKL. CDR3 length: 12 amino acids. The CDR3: CASSSIAYEQFF.

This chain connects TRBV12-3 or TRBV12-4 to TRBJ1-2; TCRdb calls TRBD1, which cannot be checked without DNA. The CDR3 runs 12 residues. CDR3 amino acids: CASCQGWGSYTF.

The CDR3: CSARDRGLATDTQYF. The chain recombines TRBV20-1 with TRBJ2-3. The CDR3 covers 15 residues. CDR1 and CDR2 from the germline V gene are DFQATT and SNEGSKA (reference sequence).

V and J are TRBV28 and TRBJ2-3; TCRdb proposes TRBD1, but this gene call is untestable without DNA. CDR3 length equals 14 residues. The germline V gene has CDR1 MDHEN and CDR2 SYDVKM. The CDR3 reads CATDGQGRTDTQYF. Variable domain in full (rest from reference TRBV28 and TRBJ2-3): DVKVTQSSRYLVKRTGEKVFLECVQDMDHENMFWYRQDPGLGLRLIYFSYDVKMKEKGDIPEGYSVSREKKERFSLILESASTNQTSMYLCATDGQGRTDTQYFGPGTRLTVL.

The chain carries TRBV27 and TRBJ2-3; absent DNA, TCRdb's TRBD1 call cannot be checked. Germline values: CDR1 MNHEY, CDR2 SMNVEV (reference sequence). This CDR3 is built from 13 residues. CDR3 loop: CASSLSGGYTQYF.

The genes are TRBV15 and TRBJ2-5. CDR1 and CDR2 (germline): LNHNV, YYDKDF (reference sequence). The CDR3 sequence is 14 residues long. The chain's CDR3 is CATSRDRRQETQYF.

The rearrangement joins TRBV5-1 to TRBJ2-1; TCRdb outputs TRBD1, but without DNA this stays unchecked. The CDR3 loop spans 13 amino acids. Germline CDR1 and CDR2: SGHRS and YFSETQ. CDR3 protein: CATGEGAYNEQFF.

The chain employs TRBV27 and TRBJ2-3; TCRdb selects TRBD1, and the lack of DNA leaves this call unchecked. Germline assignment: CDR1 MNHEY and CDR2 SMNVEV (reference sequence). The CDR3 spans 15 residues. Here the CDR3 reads CASSPTPSEADTQYF.

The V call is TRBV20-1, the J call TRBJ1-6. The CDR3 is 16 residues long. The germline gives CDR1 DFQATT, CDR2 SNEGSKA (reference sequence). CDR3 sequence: CSASGPFSGGPTPLHF.

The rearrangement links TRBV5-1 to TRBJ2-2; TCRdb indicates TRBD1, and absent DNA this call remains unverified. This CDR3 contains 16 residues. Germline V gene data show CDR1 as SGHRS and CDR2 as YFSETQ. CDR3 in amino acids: CASSSQGVRFPGELFF. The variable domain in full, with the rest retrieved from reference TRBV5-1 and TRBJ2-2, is KAGVTQTPRYLIKTRGQQVTLSCSPISGHRSVSWYQQTPGQGLQFLFEYFSETQRNKGNFPGRFSGRQFSNSRSEMNVSTLELGDSALYLCASSSQGVRFPGELFFGEGSRLTVL.

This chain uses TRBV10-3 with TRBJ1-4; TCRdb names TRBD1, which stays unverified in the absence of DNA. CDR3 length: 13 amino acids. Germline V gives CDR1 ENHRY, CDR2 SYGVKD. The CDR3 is CAIRGTRGEKLFF.

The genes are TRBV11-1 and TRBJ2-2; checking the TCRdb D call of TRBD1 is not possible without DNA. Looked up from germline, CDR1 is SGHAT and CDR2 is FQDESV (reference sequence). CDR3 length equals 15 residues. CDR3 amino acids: CASSKSGGNTGELFF.

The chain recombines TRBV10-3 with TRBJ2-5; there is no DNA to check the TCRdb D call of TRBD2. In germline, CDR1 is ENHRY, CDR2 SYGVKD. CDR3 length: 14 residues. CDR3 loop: CAISAATWEETQYF.

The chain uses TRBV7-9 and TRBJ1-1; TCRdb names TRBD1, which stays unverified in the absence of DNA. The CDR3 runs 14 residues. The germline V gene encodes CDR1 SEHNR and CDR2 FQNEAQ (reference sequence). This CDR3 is CASSASTANTEAFF. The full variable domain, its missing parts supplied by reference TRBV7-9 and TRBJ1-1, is DTGVSQNPRHKITKRGQNVTFRCDPISEHNRLYWYRQTLGQGPEFLTYFQNEAQLEKSRLLSDRFSAERPKGSFSTLEIQRTEQGDSAMYLCASSASTANTEAFFGQGTRLTVV.

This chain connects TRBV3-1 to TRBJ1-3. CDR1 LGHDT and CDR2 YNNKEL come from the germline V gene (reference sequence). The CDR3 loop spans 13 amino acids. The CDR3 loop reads CASSQLGGNTIYF.

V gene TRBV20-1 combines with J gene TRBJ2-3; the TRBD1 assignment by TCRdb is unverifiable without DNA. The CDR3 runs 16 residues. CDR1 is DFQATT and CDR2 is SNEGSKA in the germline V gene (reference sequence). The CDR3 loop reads CSANPGQSSPGDTQYF.

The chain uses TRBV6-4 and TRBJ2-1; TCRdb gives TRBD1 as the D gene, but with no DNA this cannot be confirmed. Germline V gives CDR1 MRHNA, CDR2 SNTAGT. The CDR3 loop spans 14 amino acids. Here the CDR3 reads CASSGQGMADEQFF.

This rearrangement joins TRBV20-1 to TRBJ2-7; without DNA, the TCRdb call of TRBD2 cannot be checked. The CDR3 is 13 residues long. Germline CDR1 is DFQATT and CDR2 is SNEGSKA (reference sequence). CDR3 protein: CSARGLAGNEQYF.

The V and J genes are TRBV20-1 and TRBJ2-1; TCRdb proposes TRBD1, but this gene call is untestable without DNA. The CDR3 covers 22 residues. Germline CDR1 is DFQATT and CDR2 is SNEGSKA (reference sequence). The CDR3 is CSARDEFSVNSGAPGWYNEQFF.

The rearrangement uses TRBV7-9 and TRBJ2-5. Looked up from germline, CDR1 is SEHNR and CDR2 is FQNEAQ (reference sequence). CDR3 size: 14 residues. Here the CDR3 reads CASSLARSSETQYF.

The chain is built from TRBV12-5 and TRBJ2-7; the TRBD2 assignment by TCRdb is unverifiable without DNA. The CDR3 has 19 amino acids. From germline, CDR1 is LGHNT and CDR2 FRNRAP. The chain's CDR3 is CASGLVRGLAGGEAYEQYF.

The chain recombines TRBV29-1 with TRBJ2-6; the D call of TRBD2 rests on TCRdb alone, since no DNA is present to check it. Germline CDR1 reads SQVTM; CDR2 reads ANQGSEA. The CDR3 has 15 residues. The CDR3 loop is CSVEGAGSGANVLTF.